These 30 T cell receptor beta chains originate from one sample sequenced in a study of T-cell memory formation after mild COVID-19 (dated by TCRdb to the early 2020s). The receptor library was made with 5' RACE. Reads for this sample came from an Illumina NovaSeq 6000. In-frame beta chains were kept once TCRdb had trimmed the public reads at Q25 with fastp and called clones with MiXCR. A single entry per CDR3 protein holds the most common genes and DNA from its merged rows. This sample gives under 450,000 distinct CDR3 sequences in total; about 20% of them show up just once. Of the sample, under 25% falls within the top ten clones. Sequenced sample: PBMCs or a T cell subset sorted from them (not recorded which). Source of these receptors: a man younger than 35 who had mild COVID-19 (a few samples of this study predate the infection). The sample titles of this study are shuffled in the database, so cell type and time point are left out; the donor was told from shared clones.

This chain's CDR3 is CASSQEGSFDGYTF. DNA for the CDR3: TGCGCCAGCAGCCAAGAGGGCAGCTTCGATGGCTACACCTTC. The J gene is TRBJ1-2, the V gene TRBV4-1; no firm D call. This CDR3 spans 14 amino acids. Trimming left V 0 bases short and J 6 bases short, with 11 bases between. Germline loops: CDR1 MGHRA, CDR2 YSYEKL.

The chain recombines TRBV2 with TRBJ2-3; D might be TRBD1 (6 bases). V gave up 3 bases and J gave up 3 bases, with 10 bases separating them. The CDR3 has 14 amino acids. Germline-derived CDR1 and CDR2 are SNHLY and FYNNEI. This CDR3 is CASSEARGTDTQYF. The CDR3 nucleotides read TGTGCCAGCAGTGAGGCAAGGGGGACAGATACGCAGTATTTT.

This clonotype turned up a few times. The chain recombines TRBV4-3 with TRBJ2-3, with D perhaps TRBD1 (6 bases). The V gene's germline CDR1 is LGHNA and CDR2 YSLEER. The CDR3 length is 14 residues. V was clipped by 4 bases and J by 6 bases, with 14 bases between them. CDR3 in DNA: TGCGCCAGCAGCCCAGGGGAGCGCAGGGATACGCAGTATTTT. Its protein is CASSPGERRDTQYF.

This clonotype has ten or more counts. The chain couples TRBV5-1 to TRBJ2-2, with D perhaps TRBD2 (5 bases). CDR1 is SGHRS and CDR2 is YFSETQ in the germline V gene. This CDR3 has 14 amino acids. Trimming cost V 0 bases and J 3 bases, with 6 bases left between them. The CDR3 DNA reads TGCGCCAGCAGCTTGGCCGGGGACACCGGGGAGCTGTTTTTT. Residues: CASSLAGDTGELFF.

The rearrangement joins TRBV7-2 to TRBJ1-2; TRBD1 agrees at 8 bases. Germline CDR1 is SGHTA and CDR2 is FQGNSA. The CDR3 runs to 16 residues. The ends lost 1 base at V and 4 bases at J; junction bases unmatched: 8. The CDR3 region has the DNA TGTGCCAGCAGCTTAGGTGGGACAGGAGAGCCCTATGGCTACACCTTC. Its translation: CASSLGGTGEPYGYTF.

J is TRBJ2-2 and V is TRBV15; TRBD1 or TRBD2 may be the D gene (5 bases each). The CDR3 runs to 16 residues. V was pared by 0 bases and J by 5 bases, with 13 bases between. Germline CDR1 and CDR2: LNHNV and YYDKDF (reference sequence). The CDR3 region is CATSREDWGRTGELFF. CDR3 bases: TGTGCCACCAGCAGAGAAGACTGGGGACGGACCGGGGAGCTGTTTTTT. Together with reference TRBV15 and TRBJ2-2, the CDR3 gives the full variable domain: DAMVIQNPRYQVTQFGKPVTLSCSQTLNHNVMYWYQQKSSQAPKLLFHYYDKDFNNEADTPDNFQSRRPNTSFCFLDIRSPGLGDTAMYLCATSREDWGRTGELFFGEGSRLTVL.

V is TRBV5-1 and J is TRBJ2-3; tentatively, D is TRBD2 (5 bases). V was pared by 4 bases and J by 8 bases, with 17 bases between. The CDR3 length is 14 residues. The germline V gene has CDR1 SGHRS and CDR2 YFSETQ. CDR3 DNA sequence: TGCGCCAGCAGCCTGGAAGCAAGGGAGCGTACGCAGTATTTT. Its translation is CASSLEARERTQYF.

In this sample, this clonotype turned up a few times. The chain's CDR3 is CSAGQGRGYTF. In nucleotides, the CDR3 is TGCAGTGCGGGCCAGGGGCGAGGCTACACCTTC. V gene TRBV20-1 combines with J gene TRBJ1-2; D perhaps matches TRBD1 (6 bases). Germline assignment: CDR1 DFQATT and CDR2 SNEGSKA (reference sequence). V shed 6 bases and J shed 8 bases, with 13 bases lying between them. The CDR3 contains 11 residues.

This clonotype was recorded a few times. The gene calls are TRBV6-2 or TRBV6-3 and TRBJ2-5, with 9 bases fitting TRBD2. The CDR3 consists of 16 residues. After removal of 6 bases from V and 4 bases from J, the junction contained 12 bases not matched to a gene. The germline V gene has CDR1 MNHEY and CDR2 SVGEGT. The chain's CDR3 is CASRGLSGGFRETQYF. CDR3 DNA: TGTGCCAGCAGGGGCCTGAGCGGGGGGTTTCGAGAGACCCAGTACTTC.

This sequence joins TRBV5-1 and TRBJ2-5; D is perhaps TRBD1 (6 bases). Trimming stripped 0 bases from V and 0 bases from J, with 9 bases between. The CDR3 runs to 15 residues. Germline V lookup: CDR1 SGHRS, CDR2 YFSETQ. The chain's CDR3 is CASSLEDSYQETQYF. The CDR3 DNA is TGCGCCAGCAGCTTGGAGGACAGCTACCAAGAGACCCAGTACTTC.

CDR3 loop: CASSLVLQRGGYEQFF. As DNA, the CDR3 is TGTGCCAGCAGCTTAGTTCTCCAGCGGGGTGGGTATGAGCAGTTCTTC. The V and J genes are TRBV7-2 and TRBJ2-1; 7 nucleotides line up with TRBD2. CDR3 length equals 16 residues. J was trimmed by 8 bases and V by 1 base; bases with no gene match: 11. Per germline, CDR1 SGHTA and CDR2 FQGNSA.

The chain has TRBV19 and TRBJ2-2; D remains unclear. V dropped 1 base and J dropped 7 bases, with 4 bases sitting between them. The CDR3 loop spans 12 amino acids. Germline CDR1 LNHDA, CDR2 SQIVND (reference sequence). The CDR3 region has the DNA TGTGCCAGTAGTATAGTAAGCGGGGAGCTGTTTTTT. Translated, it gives CASSIVSGELFF.

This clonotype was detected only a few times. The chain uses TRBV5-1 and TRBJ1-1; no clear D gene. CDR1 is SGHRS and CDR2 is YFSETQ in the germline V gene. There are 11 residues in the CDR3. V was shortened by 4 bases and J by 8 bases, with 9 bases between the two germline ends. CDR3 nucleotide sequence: TGCGCCAGCAGCGCAGAAGCCGAAGCTTTCTTT. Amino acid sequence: CASSAEAEAFF. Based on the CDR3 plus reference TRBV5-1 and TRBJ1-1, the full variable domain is KAGVTQTPRYLIKTRGQQVTLSCSPISGHRSVSWYQQTPGQGLQFLFEYFSETQRNKGNFPGRFSGRQFSNSRSEMNVSTLELGDSALYLCASSAEAEAFFGQGTRLTVV.

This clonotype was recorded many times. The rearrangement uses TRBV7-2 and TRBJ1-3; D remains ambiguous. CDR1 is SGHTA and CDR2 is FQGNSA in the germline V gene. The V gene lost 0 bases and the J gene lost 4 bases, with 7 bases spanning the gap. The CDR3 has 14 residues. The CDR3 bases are TGTGCCAGCAGCTTAGCGGGCAGCGGAAACACCATATATTTT. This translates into CASSLAGSGNTIYF.

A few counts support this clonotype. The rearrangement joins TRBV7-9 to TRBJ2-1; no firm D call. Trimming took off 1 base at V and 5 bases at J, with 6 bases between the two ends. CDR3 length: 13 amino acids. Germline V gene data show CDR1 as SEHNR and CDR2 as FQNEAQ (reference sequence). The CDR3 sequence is CASSLVANNEQFF. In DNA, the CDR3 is TGTGCCAGCAGCTTAGTGGCAAACAATGAGCAGTTCTTC.

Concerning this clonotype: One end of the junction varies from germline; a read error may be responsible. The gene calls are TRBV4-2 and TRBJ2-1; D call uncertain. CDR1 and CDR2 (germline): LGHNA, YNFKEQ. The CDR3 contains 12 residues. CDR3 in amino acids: CASRGRYIEQFF. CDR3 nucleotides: TGTGCCAGCAGGGGCCGGTACATTGAGCAGTTCTTC.

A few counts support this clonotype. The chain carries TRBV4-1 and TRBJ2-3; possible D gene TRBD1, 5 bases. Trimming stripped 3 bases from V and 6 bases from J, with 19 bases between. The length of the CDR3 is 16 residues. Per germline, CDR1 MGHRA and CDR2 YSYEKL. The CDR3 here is CASSQVTGHPLDTQYF. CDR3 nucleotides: TGCGCCAGCAGCCAGGTAACAGGACATCCATTGGATACGCAGTATTTT.

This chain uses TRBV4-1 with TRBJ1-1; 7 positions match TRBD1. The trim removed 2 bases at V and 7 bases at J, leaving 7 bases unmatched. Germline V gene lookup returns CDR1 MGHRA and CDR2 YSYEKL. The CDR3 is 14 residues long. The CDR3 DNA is TGCGCCAGCAGCCAAATACGACAGGGCGTTGAAGCTTTCTTT. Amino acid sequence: CASSQIRQGVEAFF.

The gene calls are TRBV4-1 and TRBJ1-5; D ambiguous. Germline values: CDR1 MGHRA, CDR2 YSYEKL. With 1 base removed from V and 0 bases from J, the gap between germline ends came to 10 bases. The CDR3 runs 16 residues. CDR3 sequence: CASSQAGRISNQPQHF. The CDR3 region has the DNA TGCGCCAGCAGCCAAGCGGGGAGGATTAGCAATCAGCCCCAGCATTTT.

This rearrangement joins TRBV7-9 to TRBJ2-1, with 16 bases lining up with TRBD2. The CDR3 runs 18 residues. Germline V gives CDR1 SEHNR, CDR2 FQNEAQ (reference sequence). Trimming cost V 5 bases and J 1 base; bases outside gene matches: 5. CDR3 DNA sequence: TGTGCCAGCAGCCCAGGGACTAGCGGGGGGGCGTCCTACAATGAGCAGTTCTTC. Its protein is CASSPGTSGGASYNEQFF.

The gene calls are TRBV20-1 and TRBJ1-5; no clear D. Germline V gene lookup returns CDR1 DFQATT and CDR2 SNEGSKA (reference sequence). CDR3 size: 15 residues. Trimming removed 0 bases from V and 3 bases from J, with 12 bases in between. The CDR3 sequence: CSARDFNGINQPQHF. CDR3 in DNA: TGCAGTGCTAGAGATTTTAACGGGATCAATCAGCCCCAGCATTTT.

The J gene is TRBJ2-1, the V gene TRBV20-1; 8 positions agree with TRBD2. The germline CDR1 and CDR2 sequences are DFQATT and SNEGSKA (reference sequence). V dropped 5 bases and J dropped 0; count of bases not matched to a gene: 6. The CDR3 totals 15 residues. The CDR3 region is CSARTGGSSYNEQFF. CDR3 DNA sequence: TGCAGTGCTCGTACGGGGGGGAGCTCCTACAATGAGCAGTTCTTC.

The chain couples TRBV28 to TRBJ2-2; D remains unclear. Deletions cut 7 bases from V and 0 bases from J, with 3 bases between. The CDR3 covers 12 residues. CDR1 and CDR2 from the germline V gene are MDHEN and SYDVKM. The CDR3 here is CASITNTGELFF. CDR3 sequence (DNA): TGTGCCAGCATAACGAACACCGGGGAGCTGTTTTTT.

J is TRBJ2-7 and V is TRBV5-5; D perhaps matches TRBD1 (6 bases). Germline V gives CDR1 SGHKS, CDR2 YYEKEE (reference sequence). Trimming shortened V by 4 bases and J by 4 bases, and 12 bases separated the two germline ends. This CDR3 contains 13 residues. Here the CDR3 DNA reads TGTGCCAGCAGCCAAAGGGACAATTACGAGCAGTACGTC. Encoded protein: CASSQRDNYEQYV.

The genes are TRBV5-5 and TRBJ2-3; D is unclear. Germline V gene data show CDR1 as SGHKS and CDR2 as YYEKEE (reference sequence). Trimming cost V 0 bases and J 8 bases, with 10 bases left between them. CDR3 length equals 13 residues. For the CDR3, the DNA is TGTGCCAGCAGCTTGGATGGGGAAGGTACGCAGTATTTT. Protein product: CASSLDGEGTQYF.

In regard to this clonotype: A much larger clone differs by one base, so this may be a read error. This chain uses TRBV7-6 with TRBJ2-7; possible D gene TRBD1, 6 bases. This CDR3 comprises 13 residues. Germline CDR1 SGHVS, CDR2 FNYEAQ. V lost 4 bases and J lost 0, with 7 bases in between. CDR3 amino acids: CASSWGPSYEQYF. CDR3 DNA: TGTGCCAGCAGCTGGGGGCCCTCCTACGAGCAGTACTTC.

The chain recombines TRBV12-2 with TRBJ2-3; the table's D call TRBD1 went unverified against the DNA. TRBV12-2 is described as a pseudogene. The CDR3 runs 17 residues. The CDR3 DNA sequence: TGTGCAAGTCGCTTAGCGGGTAGGCGGGGGAGCACAGATACGCAGTATTTT. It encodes CASRLAGRRGSTDTQYF.

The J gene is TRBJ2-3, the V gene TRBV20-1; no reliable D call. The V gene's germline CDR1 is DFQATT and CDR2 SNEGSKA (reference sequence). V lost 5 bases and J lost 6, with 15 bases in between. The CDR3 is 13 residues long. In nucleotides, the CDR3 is TGCAGTGCTGCCCGTATAGGTCAGGATACGCAGTATTTT. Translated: CSAARIGQDTQYF.

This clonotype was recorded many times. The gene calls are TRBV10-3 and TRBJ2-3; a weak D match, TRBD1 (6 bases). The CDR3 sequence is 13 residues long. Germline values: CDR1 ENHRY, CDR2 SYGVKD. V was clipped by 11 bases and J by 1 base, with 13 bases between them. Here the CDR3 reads CAVRDTGTDTQYF. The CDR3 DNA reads TGTGCCGTTAGGGACACAGGCACAGATACGCAGTATTTT.

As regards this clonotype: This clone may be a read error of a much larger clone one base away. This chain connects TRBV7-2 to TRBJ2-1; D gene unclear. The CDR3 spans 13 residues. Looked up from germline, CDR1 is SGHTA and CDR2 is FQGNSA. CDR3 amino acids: CASSLGSVYEQLF. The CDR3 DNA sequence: TGTGCCAGCAGCTTAGGCAGCGTATATGAGCAGTTATTC.